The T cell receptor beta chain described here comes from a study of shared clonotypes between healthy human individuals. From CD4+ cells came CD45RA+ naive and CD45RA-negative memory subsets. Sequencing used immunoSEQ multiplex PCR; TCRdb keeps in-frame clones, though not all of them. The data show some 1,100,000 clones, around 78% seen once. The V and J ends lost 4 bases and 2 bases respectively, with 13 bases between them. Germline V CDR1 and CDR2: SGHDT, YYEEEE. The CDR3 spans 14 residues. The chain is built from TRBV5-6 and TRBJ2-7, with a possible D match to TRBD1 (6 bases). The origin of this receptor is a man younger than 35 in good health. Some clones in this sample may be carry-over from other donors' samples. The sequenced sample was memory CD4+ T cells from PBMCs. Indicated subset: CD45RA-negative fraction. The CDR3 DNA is TGTGCCAGCAGCCTGTACAGGGACCCCTACGAGCAGTACTTC. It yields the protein CASSLYRDPYEQYF. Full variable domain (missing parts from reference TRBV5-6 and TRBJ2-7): DAGVTQSPTHLIKTRGQQVTLRCSPKSGHDTVSWYQQALGQGPQFIFQYYEEEERQRGNFPDRFSGHQFPNYSSELNVNALLLGDSALYLCASSLYRDPYEQYFGPGTRLTVT.